This TCR beta chain was captured in a study of T cells after posttransplantation cyclophosphamide. Findings and limits, study-wide: Recipient CMV seropositivity and CMV reactivation strongly tracked TRB clonality.

Busulfan-fludarabine conditioning, marrow transplant, and cyclophosphamide on days +3 and +4 were administered. Data came from immunoSEQ multiplex PCR; TCRdb stores just in-frame clones and leaves some out. The data contain roughly 9,800 clones, roughly 80% of them singletons. Notes on this clone: Its antigen is currently unknown.

The CDR3 totals 14 residues. After removal of 1 base from V and 6 bases from J, the junction contained 6 bases not matched to a gene. The germline V gene encodes CDR1 SQVTM and CDR2 ANQGSEA. The rearrangement joins TRBV29-1 to TRBJ1-2; 9 nucleotides match TRBD1. The sequences come from PBMCs, collected roughly 1,900 days after a stem cell transplant with posttransplant cyclophosphamide. This TCR derives from a female patient in her 40s who received an allogeneic stem cell transplant from a related donor, was CMV-positive, and had no GVHD. Some T cells may be transferred from the graft donor. The CDR3 is CSVEGIRDRDGYTF. The CDR3 DNA reads as TGCAGCGTTGAAGGAATAAGGGACAGGGATGGCTACACCTTC.